This T cell receptor (beta chain) was identified during a study of blood T cell repertoires in COVID-19 (dated by TCRdb to 2020 to 2022). For the study in its entirety: The collaborator samples originated in the United States, Italy and Spain and spanned the acute and convalescent phases of COVID-19. The material from the prospective study consisted of cDNA or gDNA derived from T cells, B-cell-depleted T cells, or PBMCs. Where available, HLA class I and class II types were taken from metadata supplied by the sample provider and were not determined by assay-based typing. The repertoires were released in a freely available public database intended as a resource for research on the immune response to SARS-CoV-2. A de-identified subject ID, COVID-19 status, age in years and sex were almost always included in the sample metadata. Deeply sampled blood TCRbeta repertoires from subjects exposed to, actively infected with, or recovered from COVID-19 were included in the dataset. Samples came from the ongoing ImmuneRACE study (first 160 participants) plus 1,254 subjects from 6 global collaborators. Study-level results and caveats: Clinical and demographic metadata were provided uncurated, with the amount varying by source and participant.

Notes on this clone: Its cognate antigen has yet to be identified. No qualities accompany the bases; no much larger clone lies one base away.

Trimming removed 6 bases from V and 7 bases from J; the gene matches leave 13 bases unexplained. CDR3 length: 16 amino acids, cysteine to phenylalanine. Just CDR3 DNA is preserved here, 48 bases in frame from base 1. CDR1 and CDR2, looked up from the germline V gene, are LGHNA and YSLEER. The immunoSEQ Assay, a bias-controlled multiplex PCR, was used to amplify TCRbeta CDR3 regions from genomic DNA. The original methods were these. Nucleated cell counts per sample were estimated from amplification of reference gene primers within the assay. To quantify the absolute abundance of each unique TCRbeta CDR3 rearrangement, sequence reads were collapsed and filtered. For each sample, productive Simpson clonality was calculated as the square root of Simpson's diversity index across productive rearrangements. TCRdb retrieved this table from immuneACCESS and kept in-frame rearrangements only. Not all clones are present; in checked studies, unresolved V genes account for under half, and no reason is known for the remainder. V, J and clone size were drawn from that table, and D and trimming were deduced from the DNA. A total of 300,000 or so clones appear in this sample, roughly 91% of them only once. 1% of the sample comes from the top ten.

The collaborating institutions used their own protocols to collect whole blood in K2EDTA tubes. Collaborator samples were shipped for TCRbeta analysis as frozen whole blood, isolated PBMCs, or DNA extracted from either sample type. What was sequenced was peripheral blood. The receptor's source is a middle-aged man with active or convalescent COVID-19. The chain employs TRBV4-3 and TRBJ2-1, with 9 central nucleotides matching TRBD1. In nucleotides, the sequence is TGCGCCAGCAGTCTCGAATCGGGACAGGGAGTAAATGAGCAGTTCTTC. This sequence encodes CASSLESGQGVNEQFF.